The clone carrying this T cell receptor beta chain showed up just a few times. What it recognizes is unknown. The TCR library protocol attached unique molecular identifiers to the individual cDNA molecules. TCRdb reprocessed the 5' RACE reads with MiXCR, giving one entry per CDR3 protein. The sample lists some 64,000 distinct CDR3 sequences, roughly 13% occurring once. The data were taken from a study of early T cells in non-severe SARS-CoV-2 infection. At the level of the study: The sequenced material was bulk RNA from unsorted whole blood, and its chains were unpaired.

V dropped 7 bases and J dropped 0; count of bases not matched to a gene: 4. Germline V gene lookup returns CDR1 MNHNY and CDR2 SVGAGI (reference sequence). The CDR3 loop spans 14 amino acids. Study-level findings and limits: Matches to VDJdb favored anti-spike CD8 responses and missed private and CD4 specificities.

The chain combines TRBV6-6 with TRBJ2-7; TRBD2 aligns across 9 bases. This sequence was found in an adult who was a healthcare worker with PCR-confirmed SARS-CoV-2 infection or an uninfected control (not recorded which). Sample: whole blood. In nucleotides, the CDR3 is TGTGCCAGCAAAAGCGGGAGGAGCTCCTACGAGCAGTACTTC. It codes for CASKSGRSSYEQYF.